This T cell receptor (beta chain) was sequenced in a study of blood T cell repertoires in COVID-19. Background on the study: Samples came from the United States, Italy and Spain, spanning acute and convalescent COVID-19. The cDNA or gDNA used as material had been derived from T cells, B-cell-depleted T cells, or PBMCs.

How the authors handled the data: Reference gene primer amplification in the assay estimated nucleated cell counts. TCRdb's copy holds only in-frame clones and misses some; the assay was immunoSEQ multiplex PCR. V and J calls and clone size are copied from that table; D and trimming were computed from the DNA. This sample yields about 39,000 clones, of which around 85% are seen a single time; about 4% belongs to the top ten. V was clipped by 4 bases and J by 0 bases; unmatched bases: 4. This CDR3 region has 15 residues. Germline values: CDR1 SGHRS, CDR2 YFSETQ. The sample was peripheral blood. The source of this sequence is a man aged 60 to 69 with acute or convalescent COVID-19. The chain employs TRBV5-1 and TRBJ2-7; the match to TRBD2 covers 10 bases. CDR3 protein: CASSRTSGNSYEQYF. CDR3 DNA sequence: TGCGCCAGCAGCCGGACTAGCGGTAACTCCTACGAGCAGTACTTC.